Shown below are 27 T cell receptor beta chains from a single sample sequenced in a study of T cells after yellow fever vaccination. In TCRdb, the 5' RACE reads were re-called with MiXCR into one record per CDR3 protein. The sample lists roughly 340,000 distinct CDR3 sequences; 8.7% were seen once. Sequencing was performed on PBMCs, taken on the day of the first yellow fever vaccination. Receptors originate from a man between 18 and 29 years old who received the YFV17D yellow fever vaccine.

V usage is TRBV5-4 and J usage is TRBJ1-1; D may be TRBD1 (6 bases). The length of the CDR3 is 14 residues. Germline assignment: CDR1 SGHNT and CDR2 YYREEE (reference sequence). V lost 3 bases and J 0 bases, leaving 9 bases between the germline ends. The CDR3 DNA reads TGTGCCAGCAGCTCGGGGGCCTTGAACACTGAAGCTTTCTTT. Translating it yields CASSSGALNTEAFF.

Here the CDR3 reads CASSLVYLGGRTEAFF. CDR3 nucleotide sequence: TGCGCCAGCAGCTTGGTGTACCTGGGGGGGCGGACTGAAGCTTTCTTT. The rearrangement links TRBV5-1 to TRBJ1-1; tentatively, D is TRBD1 (6 bases). Per the germline V gene, CDR1 is SGHRS and CDR2 is YFSETQ. The germline V and J ends were trimmed by 0 bases and 5 bases, with 17 bases remaining between them. CDR3 length: 16 amino acids.

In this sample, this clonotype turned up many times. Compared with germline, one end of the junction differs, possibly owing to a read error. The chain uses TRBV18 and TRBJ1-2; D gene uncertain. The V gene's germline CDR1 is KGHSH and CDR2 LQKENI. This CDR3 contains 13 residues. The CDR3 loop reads CASSPPGNYGYTF. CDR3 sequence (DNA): TGCGCCAGCAGCCCCCCAGGCAACTATGGCTACACCTTC.

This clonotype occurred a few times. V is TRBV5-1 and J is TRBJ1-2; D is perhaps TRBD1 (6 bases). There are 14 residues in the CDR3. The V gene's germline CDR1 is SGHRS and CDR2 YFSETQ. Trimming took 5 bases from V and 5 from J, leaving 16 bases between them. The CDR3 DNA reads TGCGCCAGCAGTGCCCAGGGGATTCGGTATGGCTACACCTTC. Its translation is CASSAQGIRYGYTF.

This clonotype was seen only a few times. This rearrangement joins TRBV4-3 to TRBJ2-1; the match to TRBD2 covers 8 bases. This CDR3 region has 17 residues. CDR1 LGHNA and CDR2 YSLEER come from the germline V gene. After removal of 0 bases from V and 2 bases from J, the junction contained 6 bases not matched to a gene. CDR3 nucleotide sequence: TGCGCCAGCAGCCAAGAATGGGGGACTAGTACCTACAATGAGCAGTTCTTC. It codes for CASSQEWGTSTYNEQFF.

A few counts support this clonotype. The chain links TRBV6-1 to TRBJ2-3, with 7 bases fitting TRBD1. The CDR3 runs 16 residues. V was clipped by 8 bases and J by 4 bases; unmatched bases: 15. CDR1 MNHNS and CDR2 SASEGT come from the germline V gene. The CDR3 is CASRKTYRGTADTQYF. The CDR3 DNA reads TGTGCCAGCCGAAAAACGTACAGGGGTACGGCAGATACGCAGTATTTT.

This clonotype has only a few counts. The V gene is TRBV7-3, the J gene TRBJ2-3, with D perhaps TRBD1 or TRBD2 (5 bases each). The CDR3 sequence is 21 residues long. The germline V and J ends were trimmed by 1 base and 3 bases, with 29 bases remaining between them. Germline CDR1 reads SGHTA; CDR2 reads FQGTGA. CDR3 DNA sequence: TGTGCCAGCAGCTTAATTCCCATGACAGCCTTGTGGGGACCCAAAACAGATACGCAGTATTTT. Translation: CASSLIPMTALWGPKTDTQYF.

Here the CDR3 reads CASSRQGLDEQYV. CDR3 bases: TGTGCCAGCAGTAGACAGGGTTTGGACGAGCAGTACGTC. The rearrangement uses TRBV6-2 or TRBV6-3 and TRBJ2-7; 7 bases fit TRBD1. Germline loops: CDR1 MNHEY, CDR2 SVGEGT. CDR3 length equals 13 residues. Trimming took 5 bases from V and 5 from J; bases not matched to a gene: 6.

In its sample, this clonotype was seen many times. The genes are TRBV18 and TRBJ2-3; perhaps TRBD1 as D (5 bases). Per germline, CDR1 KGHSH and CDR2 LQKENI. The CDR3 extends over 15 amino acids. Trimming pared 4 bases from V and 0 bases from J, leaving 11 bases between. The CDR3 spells CASSLQGSSTDTQYF. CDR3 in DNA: TGTGCCAGCTCACTGCAGGGAAGTAGCACAGATACGCAGTATTTT.

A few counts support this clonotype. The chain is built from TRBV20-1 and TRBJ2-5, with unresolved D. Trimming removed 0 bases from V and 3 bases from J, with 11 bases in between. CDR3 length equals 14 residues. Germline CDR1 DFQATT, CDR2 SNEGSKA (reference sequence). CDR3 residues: CSARDNHLKETQYF. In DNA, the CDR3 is TGCAGTGCTAGAGACAACCACCTTAAAGAGACCCAGTACTTC.

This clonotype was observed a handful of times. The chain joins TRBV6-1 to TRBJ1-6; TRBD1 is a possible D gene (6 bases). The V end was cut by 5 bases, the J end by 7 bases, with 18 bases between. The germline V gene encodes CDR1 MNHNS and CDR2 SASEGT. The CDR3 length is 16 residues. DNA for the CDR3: TGTGCCAGCAGTAAACAGGGTTTAATCGAGAATTCACCCCTCCACTTT. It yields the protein CASSKQGLIENSPLHF.

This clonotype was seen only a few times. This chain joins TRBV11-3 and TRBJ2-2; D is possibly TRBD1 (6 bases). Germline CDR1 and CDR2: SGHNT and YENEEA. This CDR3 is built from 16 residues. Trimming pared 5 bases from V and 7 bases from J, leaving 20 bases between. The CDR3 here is CASSRNSQGSGGELFF. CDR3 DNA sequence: TGTGCCAGCAGCCGTAATTCCCAGGGGTCGGGCGGGGAGCTGTTTTTT.

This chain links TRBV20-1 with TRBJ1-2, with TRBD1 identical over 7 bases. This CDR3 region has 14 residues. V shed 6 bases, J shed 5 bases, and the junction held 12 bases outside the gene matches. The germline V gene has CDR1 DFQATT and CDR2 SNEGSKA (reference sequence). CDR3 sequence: CSAPFGGQAYGYTF. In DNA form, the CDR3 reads TGCAGTGCCCCCTTCGGTGGACAGGCTTATGGCTACACCTTC.

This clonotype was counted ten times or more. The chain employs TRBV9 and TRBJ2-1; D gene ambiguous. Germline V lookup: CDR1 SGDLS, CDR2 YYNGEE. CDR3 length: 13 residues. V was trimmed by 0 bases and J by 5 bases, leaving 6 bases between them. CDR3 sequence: CASSVVYHNEQFF. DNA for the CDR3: TGTGCCAGCAGCGTAGTGTATCACAATGAGCAGTTCTTC.

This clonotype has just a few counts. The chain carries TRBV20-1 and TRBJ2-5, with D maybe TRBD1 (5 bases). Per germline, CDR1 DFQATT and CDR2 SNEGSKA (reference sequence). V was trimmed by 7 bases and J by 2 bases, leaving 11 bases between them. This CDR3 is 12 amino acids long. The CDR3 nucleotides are TGCAGTGTCAAGGGGAATCAAGAGACCCAGTACTTC. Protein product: CSVKGNQETQYF.

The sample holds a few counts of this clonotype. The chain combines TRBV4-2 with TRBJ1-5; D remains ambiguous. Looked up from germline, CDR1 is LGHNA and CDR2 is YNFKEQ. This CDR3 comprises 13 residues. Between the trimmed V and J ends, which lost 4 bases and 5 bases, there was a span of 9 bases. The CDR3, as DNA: TGTGCCAGCAGCCCAGAGTCGTATCAGCCCCAGCATTTT. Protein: CASSPESYQPQHF.

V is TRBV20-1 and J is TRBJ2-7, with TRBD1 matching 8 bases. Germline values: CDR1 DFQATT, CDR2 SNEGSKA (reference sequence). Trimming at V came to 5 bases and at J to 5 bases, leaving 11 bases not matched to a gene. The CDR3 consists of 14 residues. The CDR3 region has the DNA TGCAGTGCTTTCACTACAGGGGGTAGAAACGAGCAGTACTTC. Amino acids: CSAFTTGGRNEQYF.

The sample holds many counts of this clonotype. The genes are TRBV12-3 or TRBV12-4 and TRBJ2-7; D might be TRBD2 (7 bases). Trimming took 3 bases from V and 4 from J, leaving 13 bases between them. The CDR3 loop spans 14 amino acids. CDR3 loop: CASSLRGQDYEQYF. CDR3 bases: TGTGCCAGCAGTTTGCGGGGGCAAGATTACGAGCAGTACTTC.

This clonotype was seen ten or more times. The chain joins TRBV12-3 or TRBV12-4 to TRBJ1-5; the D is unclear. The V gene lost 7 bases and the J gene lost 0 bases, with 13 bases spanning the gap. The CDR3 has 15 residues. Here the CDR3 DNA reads TGTGCCAGCATCTCTGGCGCCTATAGCAATCAGCCCCAGCATTTT. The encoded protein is CASISGAYSNQPQHF.

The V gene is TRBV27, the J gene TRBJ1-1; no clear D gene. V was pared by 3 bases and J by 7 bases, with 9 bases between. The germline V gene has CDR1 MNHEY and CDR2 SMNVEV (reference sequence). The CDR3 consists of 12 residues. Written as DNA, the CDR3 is TGTGCCAGCAGTTTTAGTGGTAATGAAGCTTTCTTT. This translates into CASSFSGNEAFF.

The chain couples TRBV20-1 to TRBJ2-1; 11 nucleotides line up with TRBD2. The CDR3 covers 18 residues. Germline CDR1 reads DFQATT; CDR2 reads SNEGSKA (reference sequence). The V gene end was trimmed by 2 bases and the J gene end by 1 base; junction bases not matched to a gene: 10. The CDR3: CSARPRASGGWSYNEQFF. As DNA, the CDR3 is TGCAGTGCTAGACCCCGTGCTAGCGGGGGGTGGTCCTACAATGAGCAGTTCTTC.

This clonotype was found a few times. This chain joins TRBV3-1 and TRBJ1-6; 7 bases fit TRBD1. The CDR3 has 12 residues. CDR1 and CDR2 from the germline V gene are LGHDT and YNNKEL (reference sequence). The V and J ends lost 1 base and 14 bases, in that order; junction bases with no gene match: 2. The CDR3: CASSQADRSLHF. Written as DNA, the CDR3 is TGTGCCAGCAGCCAAGCGGACAGGTCCCTCCACTTT. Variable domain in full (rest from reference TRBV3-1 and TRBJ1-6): DTAVSQTPKYLVTQMGNDKSIKCEQNLGHDTMYWYKQDSKKFLKIMFSYNNKELIINETVPNRFSPKSPDKAHLNLHINSLELGDSAVYFCASSQADRSLHFGNGTRLTVT.

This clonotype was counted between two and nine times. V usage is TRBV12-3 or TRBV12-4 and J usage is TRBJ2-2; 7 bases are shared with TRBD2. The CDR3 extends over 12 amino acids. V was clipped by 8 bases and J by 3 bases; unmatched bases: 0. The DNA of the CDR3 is TGTGCCAGCGGGGGGGACACCGGGGAGCTGTTTTTT. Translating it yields CASGGDTGELFF.

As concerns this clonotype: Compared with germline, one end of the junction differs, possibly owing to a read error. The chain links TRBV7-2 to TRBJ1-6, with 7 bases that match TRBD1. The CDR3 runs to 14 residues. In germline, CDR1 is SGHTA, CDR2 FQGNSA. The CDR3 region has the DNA TGTGCCAGCAGCAGACAGGGTTTTAGCTCACCCCACCACTTT. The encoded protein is CASSRQGFSSPHHF.

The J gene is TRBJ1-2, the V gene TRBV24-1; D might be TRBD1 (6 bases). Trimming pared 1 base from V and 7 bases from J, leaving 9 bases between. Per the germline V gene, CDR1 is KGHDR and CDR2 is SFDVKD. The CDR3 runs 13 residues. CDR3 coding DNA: TGTGCCACCAGTGATTTCGGGGGCTCTGGCTACACCTTC. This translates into CATSDFGGSGYTF.

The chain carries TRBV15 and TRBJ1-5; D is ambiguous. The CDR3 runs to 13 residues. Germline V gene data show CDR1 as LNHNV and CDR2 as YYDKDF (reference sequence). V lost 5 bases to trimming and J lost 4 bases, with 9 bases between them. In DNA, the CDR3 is TGTGCCACCAGCCCGCATTTAAATCAGCCCCAGCATTTT. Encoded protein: CATSPHLNQPQHF. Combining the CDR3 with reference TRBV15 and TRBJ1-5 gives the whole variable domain DAMVIQNPRYQVTQFGKPVTLSCSQTLNHNVMYWYQQKSSQAPKLLFHYYDKDFNNEADTPDNFQSRRPNTSFCFLDIRSPGLGDTAMYLCATSPHLNQPQHFGDGTRLSIL.

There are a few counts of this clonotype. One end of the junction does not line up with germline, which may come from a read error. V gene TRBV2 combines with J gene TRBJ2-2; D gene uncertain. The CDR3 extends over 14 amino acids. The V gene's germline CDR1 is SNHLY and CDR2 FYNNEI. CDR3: CASREEQWTGELFF. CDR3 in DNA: TGTGCCAGCAGAGAAGAACAATGGACCGGGGAGCTGTTTTTT.